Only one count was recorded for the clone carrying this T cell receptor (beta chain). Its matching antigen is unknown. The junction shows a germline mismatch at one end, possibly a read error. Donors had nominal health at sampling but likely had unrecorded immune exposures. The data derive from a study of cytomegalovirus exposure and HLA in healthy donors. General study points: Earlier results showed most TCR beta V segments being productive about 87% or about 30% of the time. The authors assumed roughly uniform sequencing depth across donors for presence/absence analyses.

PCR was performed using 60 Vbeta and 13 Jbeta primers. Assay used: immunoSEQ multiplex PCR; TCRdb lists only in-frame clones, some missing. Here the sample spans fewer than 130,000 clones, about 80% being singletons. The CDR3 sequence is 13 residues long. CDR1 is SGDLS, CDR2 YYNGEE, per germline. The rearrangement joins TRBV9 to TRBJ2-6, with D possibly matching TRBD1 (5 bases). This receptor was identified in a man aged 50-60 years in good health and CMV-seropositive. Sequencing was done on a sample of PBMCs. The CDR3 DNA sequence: TGTGCCAGCACTTCTCCTGGGGCCAACGGCCTGACTTTC. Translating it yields CASTSPGANGLTF.